The TCR beta chain under discussion was sequenced for a study of PD-L1 blockade in urothelial cancer. Across the study: Analyzed time points were 3 weeks (second dose) and 6 weeks after therapy began. There were a median of around 140,000 T cells in blood samples.

Every PCR got spiked synthetic TCR analog templates. Clones were sequenced by immunoSEQ multiplex PCR, and TCRdb holds only the in-frame ones, with some missing. The sample shows tens of thousands of clones, over 80% of them seen only once. J gave up 3 bases and V 2 bases, and 5 bases lay outside the gene matches. Germline V CDR1 and CDR2: MGHDK, SYGVNS. This CDR3 spans 15 amino acids. The TCR was taken from a man aged 45-65 years with urothelial cancer. The chain joins TRBV25-1 to TRBJ2-5, with 8 bases lining up with TRBD2. Sequences were derived from PBMCs, sampled around atezolizumab (anti-PD-L1) treatment. CDR3 sequence: CASSEPGGGKETQYF. CDR3 DNA sequence: TGTGCCAGCAGTGAACCGGGGGGGGGAAAAGAGACCCAGTACTTC.